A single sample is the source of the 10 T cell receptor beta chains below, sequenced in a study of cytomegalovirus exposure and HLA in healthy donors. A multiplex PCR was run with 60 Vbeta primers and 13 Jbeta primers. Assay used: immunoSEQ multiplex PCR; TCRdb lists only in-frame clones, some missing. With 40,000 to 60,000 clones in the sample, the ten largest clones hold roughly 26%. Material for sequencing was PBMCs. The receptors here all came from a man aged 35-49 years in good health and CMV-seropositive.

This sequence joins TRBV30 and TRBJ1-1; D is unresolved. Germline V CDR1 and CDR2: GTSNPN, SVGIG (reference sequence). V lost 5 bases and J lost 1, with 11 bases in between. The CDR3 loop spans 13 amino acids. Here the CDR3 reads CAWHVEANTEAFF. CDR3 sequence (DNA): TGTGCCTGGCATGTCGAGGCGAACACTGAAGCTTTCTTT.

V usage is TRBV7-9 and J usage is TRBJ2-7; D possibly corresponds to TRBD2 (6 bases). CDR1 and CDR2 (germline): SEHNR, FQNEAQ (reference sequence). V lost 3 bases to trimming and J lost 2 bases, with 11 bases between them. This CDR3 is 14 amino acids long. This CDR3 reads CASSFPGGAYEQYF. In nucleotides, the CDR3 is TGTGCCAGCAGCTTCCCCGGGGGAGCCTACGAGCAGTACTTC. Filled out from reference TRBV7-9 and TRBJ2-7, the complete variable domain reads DTGVSQNPRHKITKRGQNVTFRCDPISEHNRLYWYRQTLGQGPEFLTYFQNEAQLEKSRLLSDRFSAERPKGSFSTLEIQRTEQGDSAMYLCASSFPGGAYEQYFGPGTRLTVT.

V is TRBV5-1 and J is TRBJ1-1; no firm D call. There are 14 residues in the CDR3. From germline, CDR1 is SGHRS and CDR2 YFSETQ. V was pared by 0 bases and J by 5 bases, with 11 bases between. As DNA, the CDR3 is TGCGCCAGCAGCTTGGAATTAGGGAGGACTGAAGCTTTCTTT. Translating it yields CASSLELGRTEAFF.

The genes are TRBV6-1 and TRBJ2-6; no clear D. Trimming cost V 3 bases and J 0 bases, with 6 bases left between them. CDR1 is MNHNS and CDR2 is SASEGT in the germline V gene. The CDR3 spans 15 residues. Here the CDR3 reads CASSDFHSGANVLTF. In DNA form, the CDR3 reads TGTGCCAGCAGTGATTTCCACTCTGGGGCCAACGTCCTGACTTTC.

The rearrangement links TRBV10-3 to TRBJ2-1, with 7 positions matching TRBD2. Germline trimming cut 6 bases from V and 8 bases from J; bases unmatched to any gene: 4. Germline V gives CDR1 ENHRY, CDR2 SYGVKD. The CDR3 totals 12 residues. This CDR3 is CAIRGGSDEQFF. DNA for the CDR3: TGTGCCATCAGAGGCGGGAGTGATGAGCAGTTCTTC.

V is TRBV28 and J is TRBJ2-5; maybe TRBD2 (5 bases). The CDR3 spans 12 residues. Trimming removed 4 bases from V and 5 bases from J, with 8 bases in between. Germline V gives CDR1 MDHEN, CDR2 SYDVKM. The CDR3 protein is CASSSGIETQYF. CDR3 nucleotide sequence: TGTGCCAGCAGTTCGGGGATTGAGACCCAGTACTTC.

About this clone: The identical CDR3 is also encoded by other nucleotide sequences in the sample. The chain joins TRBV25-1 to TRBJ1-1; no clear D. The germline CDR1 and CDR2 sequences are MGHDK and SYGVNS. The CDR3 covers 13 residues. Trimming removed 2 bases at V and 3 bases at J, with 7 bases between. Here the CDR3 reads CASSEGIYTEAFF. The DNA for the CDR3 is TGTGCCAGCAGTGAAGGCATTTACACTGAAGCTTTCTTT.

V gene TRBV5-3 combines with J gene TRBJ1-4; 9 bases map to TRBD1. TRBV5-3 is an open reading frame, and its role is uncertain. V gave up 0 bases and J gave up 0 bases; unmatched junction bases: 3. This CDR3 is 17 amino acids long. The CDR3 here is CARSLGTGAATNEKLFF. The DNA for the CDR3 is TGTGCCAGAAGCTTGGGGACAGGGGCCGCAACTAATGAAAAACTGTTTTTT.

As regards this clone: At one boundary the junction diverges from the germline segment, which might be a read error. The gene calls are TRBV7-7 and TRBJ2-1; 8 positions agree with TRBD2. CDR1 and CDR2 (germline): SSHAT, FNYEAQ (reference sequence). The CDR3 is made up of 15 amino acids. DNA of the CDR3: TGTGCTAGCAGCTTGGACGGGGGGGCTCACAATGAGCAGTTCTTC. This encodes CASSLDGGAHNEQFF.

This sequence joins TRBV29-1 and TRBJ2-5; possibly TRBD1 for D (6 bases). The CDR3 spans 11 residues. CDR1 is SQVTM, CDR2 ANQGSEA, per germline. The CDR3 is CGGREGETQYF. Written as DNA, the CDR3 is TGCGGGGGCAGGGAAGGGGAGACCCAGTACTTC.